What follows describes a single T cell receptor beta chain. The antigen remains undetermined. V was clipped by 1 base and J by 3 bases, with 13 bases between them. Germline V gene lookup returns CDR1 SGHVS and CDR2 FNYEAQ. The CDR3 runs 16 residues. The sample comes from a study of T cells in localized non-small cell lung cancer. Data came from immunoSEQ multiplex PCR; TCRdb stores just in-frame clones and leaves some out. The sample shows 30,000 or so clones, roughly 91% of them seen only once. Overall study results and limits: Blood T cell density predicted longer survival; adjacent-lung clonality, shorter.

The receptor was isolated from an older female donor with stage III squamous cell lung carcinoma. The gene calls are TRBV7-6 and TRBJ2-1; D tentatively reads TRBD1 or TRBD2 (5 bases each). The source material was peripheral blood, sampled before any cancer treatment. This CDR3 reads CASSLDGGVGYNEQFF. DNA for the CDR3: TGTGCCAGCAGCTTAGATGGGGGTGTGGGCTACAATGAGCAGTTCTTC.